This TCR beta chain was obtained from a study of graft-versus-host responses after intestinal transplantation (dated by TCRdb to 2020 to 2023). Study-level background: The transplants that recipients got were multivisceral, liver-intestinal, or isolated intestinal. Every recipient was given anti-thymocyte globulin induction, then maintenance tacrolimus and steroids for two to three years. After intestinal transplantation, graft-versus-host and host-versus-graft alloreactive T cell clones were followed in the graft, circulation and bone marrow using bulk TCR-beta CDR3 sequencing. Alloreactive clones were identified by sequencing pre-transplant mixed lymphocyte reaction products and comparing these products with unstimulated pre-transplant donor and recipient T cells. The cohort enrolled some 23 intestinal transplant recipients including one retransplant, and 3 patients lacking pretransplant specimens were excluded. A peak of at least 4% donor T cells among recipient peripheral blood mononuclear cells was the definition used for donor T cell macrochimerism. Instead of going to the commercial service, samples from a few later patients were sequenced in-house on an Illumina MiSeq and processed with MiXCR. Summary of the overall study and its limitations: High GvH to HvG T cell clonal ratios were observed in the allografts of patients with donor T cell macrochimerism. Conclusions were limited by the relatively low number and heterogeneity of intestinal transplant patients. GvH clones were detected in recipient bone marrow, and some of these GvH clones were observed earlier in ileal mucosa or blood, consistent with an intestinal mucosal origin. Early after transplant, peak levels of circulating GvH clones were associated with declines in HvG clones.

Blood samples were collected up to 4 times in the first month after transplant and then at least monthly when available. To prepare the library, the immunoSEQ multiplex PCR assay was applied. For most patients, genomic DNA was subjected to high-throughput TCR-beta CDR3 sequencing by Adaptive Biotechnologies. The paper's data handling went like this. Adaptive's ImmunoSEQ software supplied the TCR sequencing data for 15 to 20 patients, while MiXCR and VDJtools were used to process a few other patients. Because the origin of CDR3 nucleotide sequences shared between donor and recipient could not be assigned, those sequences were removed. At least 2-fold expansion over unstimulated cells and a minimum CFSE-low frequency of 0.002% (template counts) or 0.001% (read counts) were required for clones to be classified as alloreactive. Clones detected in sequenced pre-transplant spleen, lymph node, or MLR CFSE-low populations of the donor or recipient were defined as mappable. Cumulative frequency of alloreactive clones was calculated as a percentage of all sequences weighted by copy number. Not all clones reach the TCRdb copy of this immuneACCESS table, which keeps in-frame sequences only. Checked studies attribute under half of the gap to unresolved V genes and leave the rest unexplained. V and J calls plus clone size are reproduced from that table; the DNA served to infer D and trimming. For this sample the table gives 35,000 to 45,000 clones, of which around 92% were detected only once. Approximately 7.1% of the sample is taken by the ten largest.

V is cut by 0 bases and J by 7 bases, and the space between the germline ends is 10 bases. CDR1 is given as MGHRA and CDR2 as YSYEKL, both from the germline V gene. From the cysteine through the phenylalanine, the CDR3 covers 14 amino acids. The entry retains the CDR3 DNA only, 42 bases that are in frame from base 1. With respect to this clone: Its antigen remains undetermined. The input lacks base qualities; no much larger clone sits a single base away.

This TCR came from a human patient who received an intestinal transplant, so some T cells may come from the graft donor. Specimen: PBMCs, collected about 270 days after transplant. The chain is made from TRBV4-1 and TRBJ2-1; no D gene call is confident. CDR3 region: CASSQDVRVNEQFF. The nucleotide sequence is given as TGCGCCAGCAGCCAAGACGTCCGGGTGAATGAGCAGTTCTTC.